This T cell receptor beta chain was found in a study of immune evolution from preneoplasia to lung adenocarcinoma. Study results and caveats: Normal lung had highest clonality; later lesions appeared denser, more diverse.

Sequencing used immunoSEQ multiplex PCR; TCRdb keeps in-frame clones, though not all of them. The data show several thousand clones, 75% to 85% seen once. In the case of this clone: Its specificity is not known.

The sample consisted of FFPE lung adenocarcinoma in situ tissue. This clonotype was sampled from a donor at least 70 years old with lung adenocarcinoma.

CDR3 region: CASSIGQGEAFF. Here the CDR3 DNA reads TGTGCCAGTAGTATTGGGCAGGGTGAAGCTTTCTTT. The chain links TRBV19 to TRBJ1-1, with D maybe TRBD1 (5 bases). V was shortened by 3 bases and J by 7 bases, with 9 bases between the two germline ends. The germline gives CDR1 LNHDA, CDR2 SQIVND (reference sequence). The CDR3 is 12 amino acids.